Listed here are 23 T cell receptor beta chains from one sample, sequenced in a study of control samples from healthy donors and cancer patients. The protocol was immunoSEQ multiplex PCR, while the TCRdb copy is restricted to in-frame clones and leaves out a portion. In the table there are 160,000 or so clones, about 94% of which are singletons. Sample: blood. These receptor sequences come from a woman aged 40 to 50 in good health.

V is TRBV3-1 (or the pseudogene TRBV3-2) and J is TRBJ1-4, with D tentatively TRBD1 (6 bases). Deletions cut 0 bases from V and 10 bases from J, with 12 bases between. The CDR3 extends over 14 amino acids. Per the germline V gene, CDR1 is LGHDT and CDR2 is YNNKEL (reference sequence). In DNA form, the CDR3 reads TGTGCCAGCAGCCAAGATCGGACGGGGGCAAAACTGTTTTTT. The encoded protein is CASSQDRTGAKLFF.

The chain carries TRBV19 and TRBJ1-5; D remains ambiguous. With 3 bases removed from V and 0 bases from J, the gap between germline ends came to 12 bases. Per germline, CDR1 LNHDA and CDR2 SQIVND (reference sequence). The CDR3 totals 16 residues. CDR3 nucleotide sequence: TGTGCCAGTAGTATGTCTTGGTTGAATAGCAATCAGCCCCAGCATTTT. Protein product: CASSMSWLNSNQPQHF.

The chain carries TRBV29-1 and TRBJ2-3; 7 nucleotides agree with TRBD2. The trim removed 7 bases at V and 2 bases at J, leaving 6 bases unmatched. Germline V gives CDR1 SQVTM, CDR2 ANQGSEA. The CDR3 has 13 residues. This CDR3 reads CSAGLGDTDTQYF. DNA for the CDR3: TGCAGCGCAGGACTAGGAGACACAGATACGCAGTATTTT.

V usage is TRBV7-2 and J usage is TRBJ2-1; D is unclear. CDR1 and CDR2 (germline): SGHTA, FQGNSA. With 1 base removed from V and 8 bases from J, the gap between germline ends came to 15 bases. This CDR3 has 15 amino acids. The chain's CDR3 is CASSLVSAGSDEQFF. The DNA of the CDR3 is TGTGCCAGCAGCTTAGTTTCGGCCGGGTCGGATGAGCAGTTCTTC.

The chain uses TRBV19 and TRBJ1-2, with 7 bases identical to TRBD1. This CDR3 region has 15 residues. The junction had 10 bases not matched to a gene; V was cut back by 2 bases and J by 7 bases. Germline V gene sequence: CDR1 LNHDA, CDR2 SQIVND (reference sequence). CDR3 region: CASSITVSGGRGYTF. The CDR3 DNA is TGTGCCAGTAGTATAACGGTTTCAGGGGGTCGTGGCTACACCTTC.

The chain has TRBV5-1 and TRBJ2-7; 9 bases are shared with TRBD2. CDR1 and CDR2 (germline): SGHRS, YFSETQ. The CDR3 is 15 residues long. V lost 4 bases and J lost 4; bases outside the gene matches: 9. The CDR3 DNA follows: TGCGCCAGCAGCCCACGGGGAAGCGGGGGGTACGAGCAGTACTTC. This codes for CASSPRGSGGYEQYF. Looking up the rest from reference TRBV5-1 and TRBJ2-7 gives the full variable domain: KAGVTQTPRYLIKTRGQQVTLSCSPISGHRSVSWYQQTPGQGLQFLFEYFSETQRNKGNFPGRFSGRQFSNSRSEMNVSTLELGDSALYLCASSPRGSGGYEQYFGPGTRLTVT.

The CDR3 loop reads CASRRTGYGYTF. For the CDR3, the DNA is TGTGCCAGCAGACGGACAGGGTACGGCTACACCTTC. This chain joins TRBV12-3 or TRBV12-4 and TRBJ1-2; 8 bases are shared with TRBD1. The CDR3 is 12 amino acids. The V segment lost 6 bases and the J segment 8 bases; nucleotides outside the gene matches: 5.

The chain uses TRBV15 and TRBJ2-3, with D uncertain. V dropped 0 bases and J dropped 2 bases, with 9 bases sitting between them. This CDR3 has 15 residues. Germline V gene sequence: CDR1 LNHNV, CDR2 YYDKDF (reference sequence). CDR3 in amino acids: CATSRDFGYTDTQYF. The CDR3 bases are TGTGCCACCAGCAGAGATTTTGGCTACACAGATACGCAGTATTTT.

This rearrangement joins TRBV7-6 to TRBJ1-2; D may be TRBD1 (6 bases). The V gene's germline CDR1 is SGHVS and CDR2 FNYEAQ. V lost 1 base to trimming and J lost 7 bases, with 16 bases between them. The CDR3 is 15 amino acids. CDR3 loop: CASSLVGGTHAGYTF. The CDR3 DNA follows: TGTGCCAGCAGCTTAGTAGGGGGGACTCACGCTGGCTACACCTTC.

The rearrangement joins TRBV5-4 to TRBJ1-2; D unclear. This CDR3 is built from 14 residues. The germline V gene has CDR1 SGHNT and CDR2 YYREEE (reference sequence). Trimming stripped 4 bases from V and 3 bases from J, with 13 bases between. The CDR3 coding sequence is TGTGCCAGCAGCGGGTCCGGGAGCTACTATGGCTACACCTTC. Its protein is CASSGSGSYYGYTF.

The sample holds a few counts of this clone. The chain links TRBV6-5 to TRBJ2-7; D is unresolved. The germline gives CDR1 MNHEY, CDR2 SVGAGI. V lost 5 bases and J 4 bases, leaving 3 bases between the germline ends. The CDR3 runs 10 residues. CDR3 DNA: TGTGCCAGCAGTAGATACGAGCAGTACTTC. This sequence encodes CASSRYEQYF.

This clone has a handful of counts. The V and J genes are TRBV7-8 and TRBJ1-1; D gene unclear. This CDR3 has 13 residues. V lost 10 bases, J lost 6 bases, and 18 bases lay in between. Germline V gives CDR1 SGHVS, CDR2 FQNEAQ. CDR3 in DNA: TGTGCCACCCTTGTCAGGTCAAACGCTGAAGCTTTCTTT. Translated: CATLVRSNAEAFF.

The V and J genes are TRBV5-1 and TRBJ2-1; D possibly uses TRBD1 or TRBD2 (6 bases each). CDR3 length: 14 amino acids. V dropped 7 bases and J dropped 6 bases, with 17 bases sitting between them. Germline V lookup: CDR1 SGHRS, CDR2 YFSETQ. The CDR3 reads CASLDPGGPNEQFF. Written as DNA, the CDR3 is TGCGCCAGCCTGGACCCCGGGGGCCCCAATGAGCAGTTCTTC.

This rearrangement joins TRBV10-3 to TRBJ2-5, with D possibly TRBD2 on 5 matching bases. Trimming cost V 2 bases and J 3 bases, with 10 bases left between them. The CDR3 is 14 residues long. Germline CDR1 and CDR2: ENHRY and SYGVKD. CDR3 residues: CAISEDGIEETQYF. The CDR3 DNA follows: TGTGCCATCAGTGAGGACGGGATTGAAGAGACCCAGTACTTC.

The J gene is TRBJ1-2, the V gene TRBV5-6; D not resolved. Germline V lookup: CDR1 SGHDT, CDR2 YYEEEE. V was cut by 2 bases and J by 7 bases, with 9 bases left in between. CDR3 length: 12 amino acids. The CDR3 loop reads CASSLERSGYTF. The CDR3 DNA sequence: TGTGCCAGCAGCTTAGAGCGTTCTGGCTACACCTTC. Full variable domain (outside the CDR3, taken from reference TRBV5-6 and TRBJ1-2): DAGVTQSPTHLIKTRGQQVTLRCSPKSGHDTVSWYQQALGQGPQFIFQYYEEEERQRGNFPDRFSGHQFPNYSSELNVNALLLGDSALYLCASSLERSGYTFGSGTRLTVV.

The genes are TRBV13 and TRBJ2-7; D is unclear. The CDR3 totals 14 residues. Germline V CDR1 and CDR2: PRHDT, FYEKMQ (reference sequence). The ends were cut back, 5 bases at V and 5 bases at J, with 16 bases in the middle. Written as DNA, the CDR3 is TGTGCCAGCAGCGCTAGGACGGCCCGCAACGAGCAGTACTTC. Its translation is CASSARTARNEQYF.

V is TRBV11-2 and J is TRBJ1-2; D possibly corresponds to TRBD1 (6 bases). The germline CDR1 and CDR2 sequences are SGHAT and FQNNGV. V shed 4 bases and J shed 3 bases, with 15 bases lying between them. CDR3 length equals 15 residues. The CDR3 bases are TGTGCCAGCAGCTCCAACACAGGGTCCCACTATGGCTACACCTTC. Translating it yields CASSSNTGSHYGYTF.

The V call is TRBV4-2, the J call TRBJ2-2; D is ambiguous. V was pared by 2 bases and J by 6 bases, with 10 bases between. This CDR3 is 14 amino acids long. CDR1 LGHNA and CDR2 YNFKEQ come from the germline V gene. The CDR3 protein is CASSQLQDPGELFF. In nucleotides, the CDR3 is TGTGCCAGCAGCCAACTACAAGATCCCGGGGAGCTGTTTTTT.

The chain combines TRBV9 with TRBJ2-1; TRBD1 aligns across 9 bases. CDR1 and CDR2 from the germline V gene are SGDLS and YYNGEE. The V segment lost 3 bases and the J segment 5 bases; nucleotides outside the gene matches: 6. The CDR3 runs 15 residues. The CDR3 coding sequence is TGTGCCAGCAGCGCTGAGAGACAGGGGGACAATGAGCAGTTCTTC. Protein product: CASSAERQGDNEQFF.

The gene calls are TRBV7-3 and TRBJ2-3; 8 bases agree with TRBD2. Looked up from germline, CDR1 is SGHTA and CDR2 is FQGTGA. Unmatched junction bases numbered 12, after V lost 5 bases and J lost 2 bases. This CDR3 is 17 amino acids long. CDR3 sequence: CASSPIAGSAATDTQYF. As DNA, the CDR3 is TGTGCCAGCAGCCCAATAGCGGGGTCCGCTGCCACAGATACGCAGTATTTT.

The chain employs TRBV7-3 and TRBJ1-1, with 9 bases identical to TRBD1. This CDR3 contains 12 residues. J was trimmed by 9 bases and V by 5 bases; bases with no gene match: 4. Germline loops: CDR1 SGHTA, CDR2 FQGTGA. Here the CDR3 DNA reads TGTGCCAGCAGCCAGGGGACAGGGAAAGCTTTCTTT. It codes for CASSQGTGKAFF. The complete variable domain, with remaining parts taken from reference TRBV7-3 and TRBJ1-1, reads GAGVSQTPSNKVTEKGKYVELRCDPISGHTALYWYRQSLGQGPEFLIYFQGTGAADDSGLPNDRFFAVRPEGSVSTLKIQRTERGDSAVYLCASSQGTGKAFFGQGTRLTVV.

The chain carries TRBV19 and TRBJ1-2; D perhaps matches TRBD1 (5 bases). The CDR3 runs to 15 residues. Trimming left V 5 bases short and J 7 bases short, with 20 bases between. Per germline, CDR1 LNHDA and CDR2 SQIVND (reference sequence). The CDR3 DNA sequence: TGTGCCAGTAGTGACTCGGGGCGGGGTAGCGGTGGCTACACCTTC. Its protein product is CASSDSGRGSGGYTF.

This clone was picked up one time. Different DNA sequences within this sample yield the same CDR3. V and J are TRBV6-5 and TRBJ1-1; D not certain. This CDR3 is built from 11 residues. Trimming took off 7 bases at V and 1 base at J, with 4 bases between the two ends. The germline V gene has CDR1 MNHEY and CDR2 SVGAGI. CDR3 sequence: CASTRNTEAFF. The CDR3, as DNA: TGTGCCAGCACTAGGAACACTGAAGCTTTCTTT.